These 8 T cell receptor beta chains were all obtained from the same sample, sequenced in a study of cytomegalovirus exposure and HLA in healthy donors. Some clones are missing from TCRdb's copy, which holds only in-frame ones; the method was immunoSEQ multiplex PCR. The sample comprises under 85,000 clones, approximately 93% of which are singletons, and about 3.6% rests with the top ten. The material sequenced was PBMCs. The receptors come from a woman aged 18 to 35 in good health and CMV-seropositive.

Only one count was recorded for this clone. The chain uses TRBV5-1 and TRBJ1-2, with D maybe TRBD1 (5 bases). The V gene lost 0 bases and the J gene lost 5 bases, with 11 bases spanning the gap. The length of the CDR3 is 14 residues. Germline CDR1 and CDR2: SGHRS and YFSETQ. The DNA for the CDR3 is TGCGCCAGCAGCTTGGACGGTGGGGCTTATGGCTACACCTTC. This sequence encodes CASSLDGGAYGYTF.

This clone was counted between two and nine times. The chain recombines TRBV19 with TRBJ2-7; TRBD1 agrees at 8 bases. Trimming cost V 3 bases and J 4 bases; bases outside gene matches: 8. The V gene's germline CDR1 is LNHDA and CDR2 SQIVND (reference sequence). The CDR3 loop spans 15 amino acids. The CDR3 sequence: CASSILPGGDYEQYF. The CDR3 DNA is TGTGCCAGTAGTATTCTGCCAGGGGGCGATTACGAGCAGTACTTC.

The chain employs TRBV27 and TRBJ2-1; TRBD1 aligns across 9 bases. Germline CDR1 reads MNHEY; CDR2 reads SMNVEV (reference sequence). The CDR3 is 16 residues long. Trimming cost V 0 bases and J 8 bases; bases outside gene matches: 8. This CDR3 reads CASSLSSGTGQYEQFF. The CDR3, as DNA: TGTGCCAGCAGTTTATCCTCCGGGACAGGGCAGTATGAGCAGTTCTTC.

The rearrangement links TRBV4-3 to TRBJ2-3; a possible D gene is TRBD1 (6 bases). With 0 bases removed from V and 0 bases from J, the gap between germline ends came to 28 bases. Per the germline V gene, CDR1 is LGHNA and CDR2 is YSLEER. The CDR3 runs 22 residues. CDR3 loop: CASSQDTSTGHQVDFSTDTQYF. CDR3 bases: TGCGCCAGCAGCCAAGATACTTCGACGGGACACCAAGTGGACTTTAGCACAGATACGCAGTATTTT.

The rearrangement links TRBV4-1 to TRBJ2-1; 7 bases are shared with TRBD1. Germline CDR1 reads MGHRA; CDR2 reads YSYEKL. The CDR3 extends over 17 amino acids. The ends lost 3 bases at V and 0 bases at J; junction bases unmatched: 8. CDR3 sequence (DNA): TGCGCCAGCAGCCATATAGACAGGGTGGACTCCTACAATGAGCAGTTCTTC. This encodes CASSHIDRVDSYNEQFF.

The chain uses TRBV7-8 and TRBJ1-5; TRBD1 matches at 7 bases. The ends lost 6 bases at V and 0 bases at J; junction bases unmatched: 20. The CDR3 totals 20 residues. CDR1 SGHVS and CDR2 FQNEAQ come from the germline V gene. The CDR3 nucleotides read TGTGCCAGCAGTCAAACAAGGGGGCAGGGGACCCTTTATAGCAATCAGCCCCAGCATTTT. This gives the protein CASSQTRGQGTLYSNQPQHF.

The chain links TRBV13 to TRBJ1-1; D not certain. The length of the CDR3 is 13 residues. Trimming took off 5 bases at V and 3 bases at J, with 10 bases between the two ends. Germline V lookup: CDR1 PRHDT, CDR2 FYEKMQ (reference sequence). Here the CDR3 reads CASSRLVDTEAFF. CDR3 coding DNA: TGTGCCAGCAGCCGCTTGGTAGACACTGAAGCTTTCTTT.

In regard to this clone: Other DNA sequences within the sample encode an identical CDR3. V gene TRBV30 combines with J gene TRBJ1-5; D might be TRBD1 (5 bases). Germline values: CDR1 GTSNPN, CDR2 SVGIG (reference sequence). Trimming took off 0 bases at V and 1 base at J, with 7 bases between the two ends. The CDR3 loop spans 14 amino acids. The CDR3 nucleotides are TGTGCCTGGAGTGTTGGGGGGAGCAATCAGCCCCAGCATTTT. Translated: CAWSVGGSNQPQHF.